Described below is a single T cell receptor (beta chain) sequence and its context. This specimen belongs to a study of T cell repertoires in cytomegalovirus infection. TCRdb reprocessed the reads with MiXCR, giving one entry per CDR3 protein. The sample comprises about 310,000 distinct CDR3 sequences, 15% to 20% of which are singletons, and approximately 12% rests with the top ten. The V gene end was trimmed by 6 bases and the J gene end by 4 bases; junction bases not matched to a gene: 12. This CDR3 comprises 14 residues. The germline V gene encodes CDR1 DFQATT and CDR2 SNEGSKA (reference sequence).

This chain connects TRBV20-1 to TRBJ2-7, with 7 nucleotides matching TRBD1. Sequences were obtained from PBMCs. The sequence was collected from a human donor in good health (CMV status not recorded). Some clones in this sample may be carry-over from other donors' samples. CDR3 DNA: TGCAGTGCGAATGTTGACAGGGCGGTTTACGAGCAGTACTTC. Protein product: CSANVDRAVYEQYF.